These T cell receptor beta chains were read from a single sample in a study of cytomegalovirus exposure and HLA in healthy donors. The method was immunoSEQ multiplex PCR; TCRdb's version includes in-frame clones alone and lacks a portion of them. This sample has 150,000 or so clones, with approximately 82% found just once. Material: PBMCs. The receptor source for this set is a man aged 25-40 years in good health and CMV-seropositive. Both conserved end residues are part of each CDR3. D genes are given only for firm matches. Clone size is stated in some rows and not others, as once, few, many or a class when expanded.

j_call: TRBJ2-2
clone_size: -
d_call: TRBD1
v_call: TRBV9
cdr3_aa: CASSQGQGGIRTDTGELFF
cdr3_nt: TGTGCCAGCAGCCAGGGACAGGGAGGCATTCGAACGGACACCGGGGAGCTGTTTTTT

j_call: TRBJ2-5
clone_size: -
d_call: TRBD1
v_call: TRBV28
cdr3_aa: CASSFQGARSETQYF
cdr3_nt: TGTGCCAGCAGTTTCCAGGGGGCTCGGTCCGAGACCCAGTACTTC

j_call: TRBJ1-2
clone_size: -
d_call: -
v_call: TRBV6-1
cdr3_aa: CASSEALVSDYGYTF
cdr3_nt: TGTGCCAGCAGTGAAGCGCTTGTGTCAGATTATGGCTACACCTTC

j_call: TRBJ2-1
clone_size: once
d_call: -
v_call: TRBV27
cdr3_aa: CASSLFHRGNEQFF
cdr3_nt: TGTGCCAGCAGTTTATTCCACCGGGGGAATGAGCAGTTCTTC

j_call: TRBJ1-2
clone_size: -
d_call: TRBD1
v_call: TRBV2
cdr3_aa: CASREIRDRVYGYTF
cdr3_nt: TGTGCCAGCAGGGAGATCCGGGACAGGGTCTATGGCTACACCTTC

j_call: TRBJ2-7
clone_size: -
d_call: TRBD2
v_call: TRBV2
cdr3_aa: CASSPKGLAGAGSYEQYF
cdr3_nt: TGTGCCAGCAGCCCTAAGGGACTAGCGGGAGCCGGAAGCTACGAGCAGTACTTC

j_call: TRBJ2-6
clone_size: -
d_call: -
v_call: TRBV14
cdr3_aa: CASSQGKSTARGANVLTF
cdr3_nt: TGTGCCAGCAGCCAAGGGAAGTCCACCGCGAGGGGGGCCAACGTCCTGACTTTC

j_call: TRBJ1-2
clone_size: -
d_call: -
v_call: TRBV28
cdr3_aa: CASSGPGYGYTF
cdr3_nt: TGTGCCAGCAGTGGCCCGGGCTATGGCTACACCTTC

j_call: TRBJ2-7
clone_size: -
d_call: TRBD2
v_call: TRBV5-4
cdr3_aa: CASSLGPLGAGGRYEQYF
cdr3_nt: TGTGCCAGCAGCTTGGGGCCACTGGGCGCGGGGGGGCGATACGAGCAGTACTTC

j_call: TRBJ2-7
clone_size: -
d_call: TRBD2
v_call: TRBV5-5
cdr3_aa: CASTPGLGVSYEQYF
cdr3_nt: TGTGCCAGCACCCCGGGACTAGGAGTATCCTACGAGCAGTACTTC

j_call: TRBJ2-3
clone_size: -
d_call: TRBD2
v_call: TRBV2
cdr3_aa: CASTGLSPDTQYF
cdr3_nt: TGTGCCAGCACGGGACTAAGCCCAGATACGCAGTATTTT

j_call: TRBJ2-1
clone_size: -
d_call: -
v_call: TRBV27
cdr3_aa: CASSSTSFPYNEQFF
cdr3_nt: TGTGCCAGCAGTTCCACTAGCTTCCCCTACAATGAGCAGTTCTTC

j_call: TRBJ2-7
clone_size: -
d_call: TRBD2
v_call: TRBV5-8
cdr3_aa: CASSFGRLAGEGEQYF
cdr3_nt: TGTGCCAGCAGCTTCGGCCGACTAGCGGGAGAGGGGGAGCAGTACTTC

j_call: TRBJ2-3
clone_size: -
d_call: -
v_call: TRBV7-9
cdr3_aa: CASSLGASSTDTQYF
cdr3_nt: TGTGCCAGCAGCTTAGGGGCATCTAGCACAGATACGCAGTATTTT

j_call: TRBJ2-7
clone_size: few
d_call: -
v_call: TRBV5-6
cdr3_aa: CASSSLYEQYF
cdr3_nt: TGTGCCAGCAGCTCCCTTTACGAGCAGTACTTC

j_call: TRBJ1-2
clone_size: -
d_call: TRBD1
v_call: TRBV7-6
cdr3_aa: CASSLAQGASYGYTF
cdr3_nt: TGTGCCAGCAGCTTAGCACAGGGGGCCTCCTATGGCTACACCTTC

j_call: TRBJ2-5
clone_size: -
d_call: -
v_call: TRBV28
cdr3_aa: CASSFRGPGGETQYF
cdr3_nt: TGTGCCAGCAGTTTTAGGGGGCCGGGAGGGGAGACCCAGTACTTC

j_call: TRBJ2-5
clone_size: -
d_call: -
v_call: TRBV15
cdr3_aa: CATSRRGQETQYF
cdr3_nt: TGTGCCACCAGCCGCAGGGGACAAGAGACCCAGTACTTC

j_call: TRBJ1-1
clone_size: -
d_call: TRBD1
v_call: TRBV2
cdr3_aa: CASSGQGAPSTEAFF
cdr3_nt: TGTGCCAGCTCCGGACAGGGGGCGCCGAGCACTGAAGCTTTCTTT

j_call: TRBJ1-4
clone_size: -
d_call: -
v_call: TRBV30
cdr3_aa: CACERRTNEKLFF
cdr3_nt: TGTGCCTGCGAGAGGAGAACTAATGAAAAACTGTTTTTT

j_call: TRBJ1-3
clone_size: -
d_call: -
v_call: TRBV7-7
cdr3_aa: CASSSGSGNTIYF
cdr3_nt: TGTGCCAGCAGCTCAGGCTCTGGAAACACCATATATTTT

j_call: TRBJ2-7
clone_size: -
d_call: TRBD1
v_call: TRBV4-1
cdr3_aa: CASSQEGQGSYEQYF
cdr3_nt: TGCGCCAGCAGCCAAGAGGGACAGGGCTCCTACGAGCAGTACTTC

j_call: TRBJ2-7
clone_size: -
d_call: -
v_call: TRBV6-1
cdr3_aa: CASSEPLDSPYEQYF
cdr3_nt: TGTGCCAGCAGTGAACCCCTTGACAGTCCCTACGAGCAGTACTTC

j_call: TRBJ2-2
clone_size: -
d_call: -
v_call: TRBV7-7
cdr3_aa: CASSAQVSGELFF
cdr3_nt: TGTGCTAGCAGCGCCCAGGTTTCCGGGGAGCTGTTTTTT

j_call: TRBJ2-1
clone_size: -
d_call: -
v_call: TRBV6-1
cdr3_aa: CAYLRGNEQFF
cdr3_nt: TGTGCCTATCTTAGGGGCAATGAGCAGTTCTTC

j_call: TRBJ2-7
clone_size: -
d_call: TRBD2
v_call: TRBV28
cdr3_aa: CATQIAGGSYEQYF
cdr3_nt: TGTGCCACCCAGATAGCGGGAGGTTCCTACGAGCAGTACTTC

j_call: TRBJ2-4
clone_size: -
d_call: -
v_call: TRBV5-1
cdr3_aa: CASSLQGLENIQYF
cdr3_nt: TGCGCCAGCAGCTTACAGGGATTGGAAAACATTCAGTACTTC

j_call: TRBJ1-3
clone_size: -
d_call: TRBD1
v_call: TRBV10-3
cdr3_aa: CAISETRQGQPNTIYF
cdr3_nt: TGTGCCATCAGTGAGACAAGACAGGGACAACCAAACACCATATATTTT